A selection of T cell receptor beta chains follows, all from one sample in a study of shared clonotypes between healthy human individuals. Assay used: immunoSEQ multiplex PCR; TCRdb lists only in-frame clones, some missing. The table lists 1.6 million or so clones, approximately 98.5% of them singletons. The sequenced sample was naive CD4+ T cells sorted from blood. These receptors were taken from a man in his thirties or forties in good health. CDR3s include the opening cysteine and the closing phenylalanine or tryptophan. D genes are given only for firm matches. Where a row states a size, it is once, few, many or the class of an expanded clone; other rows omit it.

clone_size: -
d_call: TRBD1
v_call: TRBV27
cdr3_length: 16
j_call: TRBJ1-2
cdr3_nt: TGTGCCAGCAGTAAGACAGGGTCCCTAGCTAACTATGGCTACACCTTC
cdr3_aa: CASSKTGSLANYGYTF

clone_size: -
d_call: TRBD2
v_call: TRBV6-6
cdr3_length: 13
j_call: TRBJ2-7
cdr3_nt: TGTGCCAGCAGTTACTCTTTGCGGGAGATAATGTACTTC
cdr3_aa: CASSYSLREIMYF

clone_size: -
d_call: TRBD1
v_call: TRBV6-5
cdr3_length: 15
j_call: TRBJ2-3
cdr3_nt: TGTGCCAGCAGCGGGACAGGGGGGAGCACAGATACGCAGTATTTT
cdr3_aa: CASSGTGGSTDTQYF

clone_size: -
d_call: TRBD2
v_call: TRBV30
cdr3_length: 17
j_call: TRBJ2-1
cdr3_nt: TGTGCCTGGAGCGCGGGGTGGCTAGCGGAGTCCTACAATGAGCAGTTCTTC
cdr3_aa: CAWSAGWLAESYNEQFF

clone_size: -
d_call: -
v_call: TRBV5-8
cdr3_length: 13
j_call: TRBJ2-7
cdr3_nt: TGTGCCAGCAGCTTGGGGAGGATCTACGAGCAGTACTTC
cdr3_aa: CASSLGRIYEQYF

clone_size: -
d_call: TRBD1
v_call: TRBV7-3
cdr3_length: 16
j_call: TRBJ2-1
cdr3_nt: TGTGCCAGCAGCGCTACCCCGGGACAGGGAAAGGGTGAGCAGTTCTTC
cdr3_aa: CASSATPGQGKGEQFF

clone_size: -
d_call: -
v_call: TRBV10-3
cdr3_length: 14
j_call: TRBJ1-1
cdr3_nt: TGTGCCATCAGTGAGTTTCAGGGTTACGCTGAAGCTTTCTTT
cdr3_aa: CAISEFQGYAEAFF

clone_size: -
d_call: -
v_call: TRBV5-1
cdr3_length: 18
j_call: TRBJ2-7
cdr3_nt: TGCGCCAGCAGCTTGGATTTGTTTTGGGGCACTAGCTCCTACGAGCAGTACTTC
cdr3_aa: CASSLDLFWGTSSYEQYF

clone_size: -
d_call: TRBD1
v_call: TRBV2
cdr3_length: 14
j_call: TRBJ1-1
cdr3_nt: TGTGCCAGCAGCGCGACAGGGAAGAACACTGAAGCTTTCTTT
cdr3_aa: CASSATGKNTEAFF

clone_size: once
d_call: TRBD1
v_call: TRBV4-1
cdr3_length: 15
j_call: TRBJ2-5
cdr3_nt: TGCGCCAGCAGCCAACCAGACAGGGTCCAAGAGACCCAGTACTTC
cdr3_aa: CASSQPDRVQETQYF

clone_size: -
d_call: -
v_call: TRBV9
cdr3_length: 14
j_call: TRBJ2-3
cdr3_nt: TGTGCCAGCAGCGGTAGCTTCCTCACAGATACGCAGTATTTT
cdr3_aa: CASSGSFLTDTQYF

clone_size: -
d_call: -
v_call: TRBV19
cdr3_length: 14
j_call: TRBJ2-2
cdr3_nt: TGTGCCAGTAGTATAACAGAGAACACCGGGGAGCTGTTTTTT
cdr3_aa: CASSITENTGELFF

clone_size: -
d_call: TRBD2
v_call: TRBV2
cdr3_length: 19
j_call: TRBJ2-3
cdr3_nt: TGTGCCAGCAGTGAAAAGTTAGCGGGAGGAGGGGCGGGCACAGATACGCAGTATTTT
cdr3_aa: CASSEKLAGGGAGTDTQYF

clone_size: -
d_call: TRBD2
v_call: TRBV5-1
cdr3_length: 18
j_call: TRBJ2-7
cdr3_nt: TGCGCCAGCAGCATACGACCTTCCGAACTAGCGGGATCCTACGAGCAGTACTTC
cdr3_aa: CASSIRPSELAGSYEQYF

clone_size: -
d_call: TRBD1
v_call: TRBV29-1
cdr3_length: 14
j_call: TRBJ2-2
cdr3_nt: TGCAGCGGAGGACAGGGGGCTTCTACCGGGGAGCTGTTTTTT
cdr3_aa: CSGGQGASTGELFF

clone_size: -
d_call: -
v_call: TRBV5-6
cdr3_length: 15
j_call: TRBJ2-6
cdr3_nt: TGTGCCAGCAGCAGGGGGATATCTGGGGCCAACGTCCTGACTTTC
cdr3_aa: CASSRGISGANVLTF

clone_size: -
d_call: TRBD1
v_call: TRBV6-5
cdr3_length: 14
j_call: TRBJ2-5
cdr3_nt: TGTGCCAGCACCTGGGGGACAGGCCAAGAGACCCAGTACTTC
cdr3_aa: CASTWGTGQETQYF

clone_size: -
d_call: -
v_call: TRBV7-6
cdr3_length: 17
j_call: TRBJ2-1
cdr3_nt: TGTGCCAGCAGCTTAGGCTCCTTGAGGGACCCGGGCAATGAGCAGTTCTTC
cdr3_aa: CASSLGSLRDPGNEQFF

clone_size: -
d_call: -
v_call: TRBV30
cdr3_length: 15
j_call: TRBJ2-3
cdr3_nt: TGTGCCTGGAATGTCAAGGCGGGAAGCACAGATACGCAGTATTTT
cdr3_aa: CAWNVKAGSTDTQYF

clone_size: -
d_call: -
v_call: TRBV7-2
cdr3_length: 13
j_call: TRBJ1-5
cdr3_nt: TGTGCCAGCAGCCCGGTGGGCAATCAGCCCCAGCATTTT
cdr3_aa: CASSPVGNQPQHF

clone_size: -
d_call: -
v_call: TRBV11-2
cdr3_length: 15
j_call: TRBJ2-7
cdr3_nt: TGTGCCAGCAGCCGGGCGGGGTCCGCCTCCTACGAGCAGTACTTC
cdr3_aa: CASSRAGSASYEQYF

clone_size: -
d_call: -
v_call: TRBV28
cdr3_length: 17
j_call: TRBJ2-5
cdr3_nt: TGTGCCAGCAGCCCGTCCGATCTCCCGAATACTCAAGAGACCCAGTACTTC
cdr3_aa: CASSPSDLPNTQETQYF

clone_size: -
d_call: -
v_call: TRBV30
cdr3_length: 16
j_call: TRBJ1-5
cdr3_nt: TGTGCCTGGAGTGTAGGCCGCGGGGGCGCGGGTCAGCCCCAGCATTTT
cdr3_aa: CAWSVGRGGAGQPQHF

clone_size: -
d_call: -
v_call: TRBV7-2
cdr3_length: 14
j_call: TRBJ2-4
cdr3_nt: TGTGCCAGCAGCTTAAGTGTTGCCGGAAACATTCAGTACTTC
cdr3_aa: CASSLSVAGNIQYF

clone_size: -
d_call: -
v_call: TRBV7-2
cdr3_length: 15
j_call: TRBJ1-2
cdr3_nt: TGTGCCAGCAGCTTAGAGTTGAACACCTACTATGGCTACACCTTC
cdr3_aa: CASSLELNTYYGYTF

clone_size: once
d_call: TRBD2
v_call: TRBV9
cdr3_length: 15
j_call: TRBJ2-5
cdr3_nt: TGTGCCAGCAGCCCAATCGGGACTAGCGGGATAGCCCAGTACTTC
cdr3_aa: CASSPIGTSGIAQYF

clone_size: -
d_call: TRBD2
v_call: TRBV11-2
cdr3_length: 16
j_call: TRBJ2-7
cdr3_nt: TGTGCCAGCAGCTTATCGTCTAGCGGATTCTCCTACGAGCAGTACTTC
cdr3_aa: CASSLSSSGFSYEQYF

clone_size: -
d_call: -
v_call: TRBV28
cdr3_length: 13
j_call: TRBJ2-5
cdr3_nt: TGTGCCAGCACCTCGCAGGGCGTAGAGACCCAGTACTTC
cdr3_aa: CASTSQGVETQYF

clone_size: -
d_call: TRBD1
v_call: TRBV6-5
cdr3_length: 15
j_call: TRBJ2-7
cdr3_nt: TGTGCCAGCAGTTACTCGAAACAGGGGACCTACGAGCAGTACTTC
cdr3_aa: CASSYSKQGTYEQYF

clone_size: -
d_call: TRBD1
v_call: TRBV28
cdr3_length: 14
j_call: TRBJ2-7
cdr3_nt: TGTGCCAGCAGCCTGAACCTACAGGGGAACGAGCAGTACTTC
cdr3_aa: CASSLNLQGNEQYF

clone_size: -
d_call: TRBD1
v_call: TRBV7-3
cdr3_length: 16
j_call: TRBJ2-2
cdr3_nt: TGTGCCAGCAGCCCGCGACAGGGGTCGGTCACCGGGGAGCTGTTTTTT
cdr3_aa: CASSPRQGSVTGELFF

clone_size: once
d_call: -
v_call: TRBV27
cdr3_length: 13
j_call: TRBJ2-5
cdr3_nt: TGTGCCAGCTCCCGATTCCCCCAAGAGACCCAGTACTTC
cdr3_aa: CASSRFPQETQYF

clone_size: -
d_call: TRBD1
v_call: TRBV28
cdr3_length: 16
j_call: TRBJ1-1
cdr3_nt: TGTGCCAGCAGTTTTGGGTTAAACAGGGGGAACACTGAAGCTTTCTTT
cdr3_aa: CASSFGLNRGNTEAFF

clone_size: once
d_call: -
v_call: TRBV2
cdr3_length: 13
j_call: TRBJ1-2
cdr3_nt: TGTGCCAGCAGGGCCAGGCAGTCGGAGGGCTACACCTTC
cdr3_aa: CASRARQSEGYTF

clone_size: -
d_call: TRBD2
v_call: TRBV5-1
cdr3_length: 16
j_call: TRBJ2-7
cdr3_nt: TGCGCCAGCAGCTTAGGACGCGGGACTAGCCGGGACGAGCAGTACTTC
cdr3_aa: CASSLGRGTSRDEQYF

clone_size: -
d_call: TRBD1
v_call: TRBV5-1
cdr3_length: 15
j_call: TRBJ2-7
cdr3_nt: TGCGCCAGCAGCTACCGACAGGGGGCAATCTACGAGCAGTACTTC
cdr3_aa: CASSYRQGAIYEQYF

clone_size: -
d_call: TRBD2
v_call: TRBV10-3
cdr3_length: 14
j_call: TRBJ2-2
cdr3_nt: TGTGCCATCGGCGCGGGAGTCGGTACCGGGGAGCTGTTTTTT
cdr3_aa: CAIGAGVGTGELFF

clone_size: -
d_call: -
v_call: TRBV7-6
cdr3_length: 14
j_call: TRBJ2-1
cdr3_nt: TGTGCCAGCAGCTTAGTCGTAGGGGCGGGTGAGCAGTTCTTC
cdr3_aa: CASSLVVGAGEQFF

clone_size: -
d_call: -
v_call: TRBV7-2
cdr3_length: 14
j_call: TRBJ2-1
cdr3_nt: TGTGCCAGCAGCTTCCTCCTGGGAAACAATGAGCAGTTCTTC
cdr3_aa: CASSFLLGNNEQFF

clone_size: -
d_call: -
v_call: TRBV18
cdr3_length: 14
j_call: TRBJ2-5
cdr3_nt: TGTGCCAGCTCACCACGAAGCGGCCAAGAGACCCAGTACTTC
cdr3_aa: CASSPRSGQETQYF

clone_size: -
d_call: -
v_call: TRBV19
cdr3_length: 15
j_call: TRBJ1-2
cdr3_nt: TGTGCCAGTAGCCCGGGACACGGAATTAACTATGGCTACACCTTC
cdr3_aa: CASSPGHGINYGYTF

clone_size: -
d_call: -
v_call: TRBV10-2
cdr3_length: 13
j_call: TRBJ2-3
cdr3_nt: TGCGCCAGCCGGGCAGGGGGGGCAGATACGCAGTATTTT
cdr3_aa: CASRAGGADTQYF

clone_size: -
d_call: -
v_call: TRBV18
cdr3_length: 16
j_call: TRBJ2-2
cdr3_nt: TGTGCCAGCTCACCAAAAATGGAGCGATGGGCCGGGGAGCTGTTTTTT
cdr3_aa: CASSPKMERWAGELFF

clone_size: -
d_call: TRBD1
v_call: TRBV5-4
cdr3_length: 15
j_call: TRBJ1-2
cdr3_nt: TGTGCCAGCAGCCTCGACAGGGGAGTTCTTCGTGGCTACACCTTC
cdr3_aa: CASSLDRGVLRGYTF

clone_size: -
d_call: -
v_call: TRBV11-2
cdr3_length: 15
j_call: TRBJ1-5
cdr3_nt: TGTGCCAGCAGCTTATACCCAGCGGCCAATCAGCCCCAGCATTTT
cdr3_aa: CASSLYPAANQPQHF

clone_size: once
d_call: -
v_call: TRBV19
cdr3_length: 14
j_call: TRBJ2-6
cdr3_nt: TGTGCCAGCAGGGCGTCTCCTGGGGCCAACGTCCTGACTTTC
cdr3_aa: CASRASPGANVLTF

clone_size: -
d_call: TRBD1
v_call: TRBV7-7
cdr3_length: 14
j_call: TRBJ2-1
cdr3_nt: TGTGCCAGCAGCTCCGGGACAGGGAGAAATGAGCAGTTCTTC
cdr3_aa: CASSSGTGRNEQFF

clone_size: -
d_call: -
v_call: TRBV5-1
cdr3_length: 14
j_call: TRBJ1-1
cdr3_nt: TGCGCCAGCAGCTTAGGGCAGACGAACACTGAAGCTTTCTTT
cdr3_aa: CASSLGQTNTEAFF

clone_size: -
d_call: -
v_call: TRBV7-2
cdr3_length: 15
j_call: TRBJ2-1
cdr3_nt: TGTGCCAGCAGCATGCTAGGTAGCTCCTACAATGAGCAGTTCTTC
cdr3_aa: CASSMLGSSYNEQFF

clone_size: -
d_call: -
v_call: TRBV7-9
cdr3_length: 13
j_call: TRBJ2-7
cdr3_nt: TGTGCCAGCAGCTTAAGGGGCGCCTACGAGCAGTACTTC
cdr3_aa: CASSLRGAYEQYF

clone_size: -
d_call: -
v_call: TRBV6-1
cdr3_length: 16
j_call: TRBJ2-1
cdr3_nt: TGTGCCAGCAGTGAATTCCGGCAAACTCCCTACAATGAGCAGTTCTTC
cdr3_aa: CASSEFRQTPYNEQFF

clone_size: -
d_call: -
v_call: TRBV6-1
cdr3_length: 15
j_call: TRBJ1-4
cdr3_nt: TGTGCCAGCAGTAGGTCGAGACCAACTAATGAAAAACTGTTTTTT
cdr3_aa: CASSRSRPTNEKLFF

clone_size: once
d_call: -
v_call: TRBV10-3
cdr3_length: 13
j_call: TRBJ1-4
cdr3_nt: TGTGCCATCAGTGGCAAGATTAATGAAAAACTGTTTTTT
cdr3_aa: CAISGKINEKLFF

clone_size: -
d_call: -
v_call: TRBV4-3
cdr3_length: 17
j_call: TRBJ1-4
cdr3_nt: TGCGCCAGCAGCCCGAAAGGTCCGGCAGGGAGTAATGAAAAACTGTTTTTT
cdr3_aa: CASSPKGPAGSNEKLFF